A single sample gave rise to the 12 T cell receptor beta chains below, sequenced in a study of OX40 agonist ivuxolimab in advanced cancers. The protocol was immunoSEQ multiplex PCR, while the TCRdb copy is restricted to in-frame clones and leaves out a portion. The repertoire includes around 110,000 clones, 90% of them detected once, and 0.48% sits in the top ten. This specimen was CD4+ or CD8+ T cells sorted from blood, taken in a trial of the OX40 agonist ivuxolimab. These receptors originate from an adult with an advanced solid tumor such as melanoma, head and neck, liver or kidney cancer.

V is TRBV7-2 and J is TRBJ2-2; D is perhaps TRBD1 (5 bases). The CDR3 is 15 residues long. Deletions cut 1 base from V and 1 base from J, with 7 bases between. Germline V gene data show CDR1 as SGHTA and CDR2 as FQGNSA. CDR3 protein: CASSLDTGNTGELFF. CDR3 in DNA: TGTGCCAGCAGCTTAGATACAGGGAACACCGGGGAGCTGTTTTTT.

The CDR3 region is CASTGTGFHNEQFF. The CDR3 coding sequence is TGTGCCAGCACCGGGACAGGCTTCCACAATGAGCAGTTCTTC. This rearrangement joins TRBV4-2 to TRBJ2-1; 8 nucleotides agree with TRBD1. Germline trimming cut 7 bases from V and 5 bases from J; bases unmatched to any gene: 7. This CDR3 comprises 14 residues. Germline CDR1 and CDR2: LGHNA and YNFKEQ.

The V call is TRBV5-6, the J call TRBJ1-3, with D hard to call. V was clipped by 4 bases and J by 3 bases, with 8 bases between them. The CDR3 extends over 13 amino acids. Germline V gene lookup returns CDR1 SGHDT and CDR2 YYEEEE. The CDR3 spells CASSTTFGNTIYF. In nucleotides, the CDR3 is TGTGCCAGCAGCACAACCTTTGGAAACACCATATATTTT.

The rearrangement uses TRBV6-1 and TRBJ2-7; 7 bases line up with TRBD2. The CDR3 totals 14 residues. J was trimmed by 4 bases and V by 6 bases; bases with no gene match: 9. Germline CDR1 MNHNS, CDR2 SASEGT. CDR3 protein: CASRVAGQRYEQYF. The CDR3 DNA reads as TGTGCCAGCAGGGTAGCGGGTCAACGATACGAGCAGTACTTC.

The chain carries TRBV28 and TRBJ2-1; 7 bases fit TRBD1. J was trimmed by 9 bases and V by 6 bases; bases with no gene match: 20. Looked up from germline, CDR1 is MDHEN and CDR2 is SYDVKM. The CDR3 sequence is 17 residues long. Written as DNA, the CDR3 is TGTGCCAGCAGCCTATGGGCGACGAGGGGGCGTGAAGGTGAGCAGTTCTTC. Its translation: CASSLWATRGREGEQFF.

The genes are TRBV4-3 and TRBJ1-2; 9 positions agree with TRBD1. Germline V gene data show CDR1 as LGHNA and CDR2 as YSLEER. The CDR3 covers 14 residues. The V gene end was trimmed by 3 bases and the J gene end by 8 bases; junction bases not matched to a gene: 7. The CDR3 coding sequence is TGCGCCAGCAGCCACCTGGACAGGGGAGACGGCTACACCTTC. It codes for CASSHLDRGDGYTF.

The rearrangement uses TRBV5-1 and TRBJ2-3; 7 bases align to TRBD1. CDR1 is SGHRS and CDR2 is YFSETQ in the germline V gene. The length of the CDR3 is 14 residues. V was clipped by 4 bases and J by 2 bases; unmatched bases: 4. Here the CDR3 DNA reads TGCGCCAGCAGCATCGGGACAGACACAGATACGCAGTATTTT. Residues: CASSIGTDTDTQYF.

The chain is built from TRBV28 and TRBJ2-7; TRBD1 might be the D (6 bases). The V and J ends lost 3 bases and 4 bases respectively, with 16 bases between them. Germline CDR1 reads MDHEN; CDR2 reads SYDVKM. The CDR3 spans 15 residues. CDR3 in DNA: TGTGCCAGCAGTTTTCGGCAGGGGAAGGGGTACGAGCAGTACTTC. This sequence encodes CASSFRQGKGYEQYF.

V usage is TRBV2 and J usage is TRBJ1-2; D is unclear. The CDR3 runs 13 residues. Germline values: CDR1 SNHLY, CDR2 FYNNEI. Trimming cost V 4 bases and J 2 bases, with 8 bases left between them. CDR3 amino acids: CASSGEQNYGYTF. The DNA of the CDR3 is TGTGCCAGCAGTGGAGAACAGAACTATGGCTACACCTTC.

For the CDR3, the DNA is TGTGCCAGCTCACCGTCACAGGGGGGGTCCTATGGCTACACCTTC. It specifies CASSPSQGGSYGYTF. This chain links TRBV18 with TRBJ1-2; the match to TRBD1 covers 8 bases. CDR1 is KGHSH, CDR2 LQKENI, per germline. V lost 3 bases to trimming and J lost 4 bases; unmatched junction nucleotides: 7. This CDR3 comprises 15 residues.

The CDR3 loop reads CASTRQGSYNEQFF. DNA for the CDR3: TGTGCCAGCACAAGACAGGGCTCCTACAATGAGCAGTTCTTC. V usage is TRBV9 and J usage is TRBJ2-1, with 7 bases that match TRBD1. This CDR3 has 14 amino acids. Losses at the gene ends were 6 bases for V and 0 bases for J; bases not matched to a gene: 3. Germline values: CDR1 SGDLS, CDR2 YYNGEE.

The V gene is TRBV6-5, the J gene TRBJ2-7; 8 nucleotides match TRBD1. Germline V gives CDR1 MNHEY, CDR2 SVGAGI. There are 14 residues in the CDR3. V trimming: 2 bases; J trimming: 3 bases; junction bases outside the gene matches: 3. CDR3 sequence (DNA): TGTGCCAGCAGTTACAACAGGGGGAGCTACGAGCAGTACTTC. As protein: CASSYNRGSYEQYF.